This TCR beta chain was found in a study of molecular identifiers for immune sequencing clone quantification. Study summary: Within a replicate experiment, RNA obtained from either approximately 20,000 or 98,000 naive CD8 cells was divided into five aliquots, and four of those aliquots were then sequenced. Study findings and constraints: Clones with over 20 RNA copies captured over 99% of effector molecules but under 1% of naive ones.

Regarding this clonotype: The antigen is undetermined. With a much larger clone just one base away, this may be a read error.

TCRdb ran MiXCR on the PCR reads and lists one entry per CDR3 protein. Here the sample spans about 320,000 distinct CDR3 sequences, under 25% being singletons. Sorting was used to obtain naive CD8 T cells (CD8+CD4-CCR7+CD45RA+). From germline, CDR1 is MGHRA and CDR2 YSYEKL. Trimming cost V 0 bases and J 13 bases, with 12 bases left between them. CDR3 length equals 13 residues. The origin of this receptor is a human donor in good health. Some libraries in this study had Jurkat cell RNA spiked in. The sequenced sample consisted of naive CD8+ T cells from blood, with Jurkat cell RNA spiked in. Subset noted: FACS-sorted CD8+CD4-CCR7+CD45RA+ naive T cells. V is TRBV4-1 and J is TRBJ2-2; D is possibly TRBD1 (5 bases). The CDR3 loop reads CASSQDRVSGLFF. DNA for the CDR3: TGCGCCAGCAGCCAAGACAGGGTCTCGGGGCTGTTTTTT.